This T cell receptor beta chain was obtained from a study of blood T cells in healthy people across ages. Study details: In model experiments, template switching was able to capture about one barcoded beta molecule for every two T cells that were present.

The authors drew about 9.5 milliliters of peripheral blood from each donor. Per sample, no less than 5 micrograms of total RNA were extracted. Study-level results: Researchers deemed the diversity estimates from one million T cells underestimates.

A second PCR of 7 to 11 cycles used a sample-barcoded 5' primer and a J-beta primer mix. MiXCR, applied by TCRdb to the 5' RACE reads, yields one record per CDR3 protein. The sample carries roughly 680,000 distinct CDR3 sequences, around 52% recorded once. With regard to this clonotype: Its specificity is not known.

Sequencing was done on a sample of blood. The origin of this receptor is a woman at least 80 years old in good health.

The CDR3 DNA follows: TGCAGTGCTATCCGTGGAGGGGGGGGGACTGAAGCTTTCTTT. This translates into CSAIRGGGGTEAFF. The chain employs TRBV20-1 and TRBJ1-1, with D perhaps TRBD1 (6 bases). This CDR3 is built from 14 residues. The germline CDR1 and CDR2 sequences are DFQATT and SNEGSKA (reference sequence). Trimming cost V 4 bases and J 5 bases, with 17 bases left between them.